The clone carrying this TCR beta chain has a handful of counts. The antigen is unknown. These data originate in a study of lymphopenia after photon versus proton radiotherapy. The study, taken as a whole, reports: Relative stability marked proton patients; photon patients lost diversity and naive cells. Oligoclonal CD8+ Temra expansion after nadir drove photon patients' diversity drop.

The protocol was immunoSEQ multiplex PCR, while the TCRdb copy is restricted to in-frame clones and leaves out a portion. The top ten clones hold more than 15% of a sample with roughly 49,000 clones, more than 90% of them seen once. From germline, CDR1 is SGHAT and CDR2 FQNNGV. The CDR3 runs 18 residues. V shed 6 bases and J 7 bases; nucleotides not matched to a gene: 19. This clonotype was obtained from a woman aged 40 to 50 with cholangiocarcinoma. The chain employs TRBV11-2 and TRBJ2-2, with 8 bases matching TRBD1. This material consisted of peripheral blood, taken from a patient treated with photon-based radiotherapy. CDR3 coding DNA: TGTGCCAGCAGATGGACAGGGAAAAGGGACGGAAAGGACGGGGAGCTGTTTTTT. It translates to CASRWTGKRDGKDGELFF.